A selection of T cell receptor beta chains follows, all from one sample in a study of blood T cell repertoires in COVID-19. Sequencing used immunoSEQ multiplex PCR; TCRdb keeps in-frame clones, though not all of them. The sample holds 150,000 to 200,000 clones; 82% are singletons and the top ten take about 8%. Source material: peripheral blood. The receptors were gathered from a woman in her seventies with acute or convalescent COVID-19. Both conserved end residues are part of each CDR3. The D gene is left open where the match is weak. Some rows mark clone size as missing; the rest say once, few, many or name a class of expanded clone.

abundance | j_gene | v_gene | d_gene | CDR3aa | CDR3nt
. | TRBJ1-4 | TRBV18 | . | CASPPRAGTNEKLFF | TGTGCCAGCCCCCCAAGGGCAGGGACTAATGAAAAACTGTTTTTT
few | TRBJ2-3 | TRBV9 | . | CASARGQNTDTQYF | TGTGCCAGCGCACGGGGTCAGAACACAGATACGCAGTATTTT
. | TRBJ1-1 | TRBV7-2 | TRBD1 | CASSSQGWEYTEAFF | TGTGCCAGCAGCTCACAGGGGTGGGAGTACACTGAAGCTTTCTTT
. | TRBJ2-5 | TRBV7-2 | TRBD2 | CASSRTSGAQETQYF | TGTGCCAGCAGCCGGACTAGCGGGGCCCAAGAGACCCAGTACTTC
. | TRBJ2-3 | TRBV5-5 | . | CASSPVLGTDTQYF | TGTGCCAGCAGCCCCGTTCTAGGCACAGATACGCAGTATTTT
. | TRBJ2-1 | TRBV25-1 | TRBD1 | CASSGRDRGPLDYNEQFF | TGTGCCAGCAGTGGCCGGGACAGGGGACCCCTTGACTACAATGAGCAGTTCTTC
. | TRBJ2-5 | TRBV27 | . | CASSPLEGSFGETQYF | TGTGCCAGCAGTCCGCTCGAGGGTAGCTTTGGTGAGACCCAGTACTTC
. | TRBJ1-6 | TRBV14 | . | CASSNTGNSPLHF | TGTGCCAGCAGCAACACAGGGAATTCACCCCTCCACTTT
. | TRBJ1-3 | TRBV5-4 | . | CASSLKGVDNTIYF | TGTGCCAGCAGCTTGAAGGGGGTGGACAACACCATATATTTT
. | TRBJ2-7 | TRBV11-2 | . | CASSPLRHPYEQYF | TGTGCCAGCTCTCCTTTGAGGCACCCCTACGAGCAGTACTTC
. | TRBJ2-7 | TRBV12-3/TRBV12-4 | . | CASSPPQAGQQYF | TGTGCCAGCAGTCCACCCCAGGCGGGACAGCAGTACTTC
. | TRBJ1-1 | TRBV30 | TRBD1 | CAWRYAGGFGTEAFF | TGTGCCTGGAGGTACGCAGGGGGCTTCGGCACTGAAGCTTTCTTT
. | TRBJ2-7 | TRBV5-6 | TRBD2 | CASRPAGGPNYEQYF | TGTGCCAGCAGGCCAGCGGGAGGGCCGAACTACGAGCAGTACTTC
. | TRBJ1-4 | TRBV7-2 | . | CASSLVMYGDEKLFF | TGTGCCAGCAGCTTAGTAATGTACGGTGATGAAAAACTGTTTTTT
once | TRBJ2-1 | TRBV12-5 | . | CASGLAIGTEQFF | TGTGCTAGTGGTTTGGCCATTGGGACAGAGCAGTTCTTC
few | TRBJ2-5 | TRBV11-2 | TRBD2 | CASSLERGPQETQYF | TGTGCCAGCAGCTTGGAGCGGGGGCCTCAAGAGACCCAGTACTTC
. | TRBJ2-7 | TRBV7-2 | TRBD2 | CASSSRASGGAPYEQYF | TGTGCCAGCAGCTCGAGGGCTAGCGGGGGGGCTCCCTACGAGCAGTACTTC
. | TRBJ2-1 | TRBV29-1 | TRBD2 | CSVAYTSGNEQFF | TGCAGCGTTGCGTATACTAGCGGGAATGAGCAGTTCTTC
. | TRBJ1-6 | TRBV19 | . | CASSIGRGRDSPLHF | TGTGCCAGTAGTATTGGACGAGGGAGGGATTCACCCCTCCACTTT
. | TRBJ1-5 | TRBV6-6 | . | CASSYVENNQPQHF | TGTGCCAGCAGTTACGTGGAGAACAATCAGCCCCAGCATTTT
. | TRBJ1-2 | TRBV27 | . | CASSLRPGSGGYTF | TGTGCCAGCAGTTTAAGACCAGGGTCCGGTGGCTACACCTTC
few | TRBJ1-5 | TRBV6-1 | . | CASSEPSFGNQPQHF | TGTGCCAGCAGTGAACCATCTTTCGGGAATCAGCCCCAGCATTTT
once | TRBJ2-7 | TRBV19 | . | CASSVQGKDYEQYF | TGTGCCAGTAGTGTCCAGGGAAAGGACTACGAGCAGTACTTC
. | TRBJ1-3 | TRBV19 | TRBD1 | CASSSRTGRSHSGNTIYF | TGTGCCAGTAGTAGCAGGACAGGGCGAAGTCACTCTGGAAACACCATATATTTT
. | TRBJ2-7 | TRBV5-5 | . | CASSVTAIGEQYF | TGTGCCAGCAGCGTTACAGCTATCGGCGAGCAGTACTTC
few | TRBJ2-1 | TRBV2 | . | CASSGVKGGEQFF | TGTGCCAGCAGCGGGGTTAAAGGCGGTGAGCAGTTCTTC
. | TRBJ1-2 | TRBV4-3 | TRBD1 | CASSKDRGQYGYTF | TGCGCCAGCAGCAAAGACAGGGGGCAATATGGCTACACCTTC
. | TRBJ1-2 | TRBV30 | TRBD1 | CAWSGQGARGYTF | TGTGCCTGGAGTGGTCAGGGGGCGCGAGGCTACACCTTC
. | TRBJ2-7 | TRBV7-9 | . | CASSLGDSYEQYF | TGTGCCAGCAGCTTAGGAGACAGCTACGAGCAGTACTTC
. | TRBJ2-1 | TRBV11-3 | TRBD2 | CASSLDPSGGNEQFF | TGTGCCAGCAGCTTAGATCCTAGCGGGGGGAATGAGCAGTTCTTC
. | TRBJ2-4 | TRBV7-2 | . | CASSLSGAKNIQYF | TGTGCCAGCAGCTTAAGCGGGGCCAAAAACATTCAGTACTTC
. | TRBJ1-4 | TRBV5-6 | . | CASSLGGPAPRNEKLFF | TGTGCCAGCAGCTTGGGTGGGCCCGCACCCCGTAATGAAAAACTGTTTTTT
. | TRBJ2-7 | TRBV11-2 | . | CASSLERGPGQYF | TGTGCCAGCAGCTTAGAGAGAGGGCCCGGGCAGTACTTC
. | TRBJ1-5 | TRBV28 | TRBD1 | CASSLGQGVQPQHF | TGTGCCAGCAGTCTTGGACAGGGGGTCCAGCCCCAGCATTTT
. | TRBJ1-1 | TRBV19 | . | CASSPGTRALMNTEAFF | TGTGCCAGTAGCCCCGGGACAAGGGCCCTCATGAACACTGAAGCTTTCTTT
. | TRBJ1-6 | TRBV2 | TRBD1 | CASSEGQYNSPLHF | TGTGCCAGCAGTGAGGGACAGTATAATTCACCCCTCCACTTT
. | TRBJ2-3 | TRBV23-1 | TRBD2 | CASRSATGLAGPGADTQYF | TGCGCCAGCAGGAGTGCAACGGGACTAGCGGGTCCCGGGGCAGATACGCAGTATTTT
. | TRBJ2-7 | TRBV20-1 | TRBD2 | CSASPRRESYEQYF | TGCAGTGCTAGTCCTAGGCGGGAGTCCTACGAGCAGTACTTC
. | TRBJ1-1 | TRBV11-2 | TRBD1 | CASSLSGGMTEAFF | TGTGCCAGCAGCTTATCAGGGGGCATGACTGAAGCTTTCTTT
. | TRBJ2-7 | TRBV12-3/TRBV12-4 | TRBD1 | CASSPGTVYEQYF | TGTGCCAGCAGTCCAGGGACAGTCTACGAGCAGTACTTC
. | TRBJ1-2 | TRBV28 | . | CASSSWTSGYTF | TGTGCCAGCAGTTCGTGGACATCTGGCTACACCTTC